Below are 4 T cell receptor beta chains sequenced from a single sample in a study of control samples from healthy donors and cancer patients. This table comes from immunoSEQ multiplex PCR, and its TCRdb copy is limited to in-frame clones, with some not included. The table shows roughly 170,000 clones, with around 93% occurring only once. The sample consisted of blood. The receptors derive from a man aged 18 to 35 in good health.

The V and J genes are TRBV21-1 and TRBJ1-1; TRBD1 reflects the table's D call only, with no check against the DNA. TRBV21-1 is a pseudogene locus. The CDR3 contains 14 residues. CDR3 region: CASRGGQGNTEAFF. The CDR3, as DNA: TGTGCCAGCAGGGGGGGACAGGGGAACACTGAAGCTTTCTTT.

The rearrangement joins TRBV14 to TRBJ1-4, with D tentatively TRBD1 (6 bases). V was shortened by 3 bases and J by 7 bases, with 15 bases between the two germline ends. CDR1 SGHDN and CDR2 FVKESK come from the germline V gene. This CDR3 comprises 15 residues. The CDR3 spells CASSHATGGGEKLFF. As DNA, the CDR3 is TGTGCCAGCAGCCACGCAACGGGAGGGGGTGAAAAACTGTTTTTT.

This clone has only one observation. The rearrangement uses TRBV18 and TRBJ2-7; D is ambiguous. Germline CDR1 is KGHSH and CDR2 is LQKENI. The CDR3 has 12 residues. V was clipped by 4 bases and J by 7 bases, with 11 bases between them. DNA for the CDR3: TGTGCCAGCTCACTGTCGGGTCGAGAGCAGTACTTC. This sequence encodes CASSLSGREQYF.

This clone was counted only a few times. V is TRBV10-2 and J is TRBJ2-2; TRBD2 matches 12 bases. J was trimmed by 4 bases and V by 2 bases; bases with no gene match: 11. Per the germline V gene, CDR1 is WSHSY and CDR2 is SAAADI. The CDR3 sequence is 19 residues long. DNA for the CDR3: TGCGCCAGCAGTGAGCATAGACTAGCGGGGGCCGGGGGCACCGGGGAGCTGTTTTTT. Protein: CASSEHRLAGAGGTGELFF.